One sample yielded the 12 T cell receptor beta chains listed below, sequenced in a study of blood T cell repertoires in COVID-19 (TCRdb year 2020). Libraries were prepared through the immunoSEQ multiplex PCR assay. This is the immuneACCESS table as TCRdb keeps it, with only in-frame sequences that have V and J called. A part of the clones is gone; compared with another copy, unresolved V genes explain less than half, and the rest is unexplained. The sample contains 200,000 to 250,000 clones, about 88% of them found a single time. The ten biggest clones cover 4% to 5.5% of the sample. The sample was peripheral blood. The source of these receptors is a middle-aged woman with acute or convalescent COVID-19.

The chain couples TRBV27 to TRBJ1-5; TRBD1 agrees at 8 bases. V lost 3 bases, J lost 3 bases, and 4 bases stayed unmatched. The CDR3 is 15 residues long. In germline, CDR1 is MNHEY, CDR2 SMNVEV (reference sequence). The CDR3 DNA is TGTGCCAGCAGTTTTGGGGGACAGGTCAATCAGCCCCAGCATTTT. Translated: CASSFGGQVNQPQHF.

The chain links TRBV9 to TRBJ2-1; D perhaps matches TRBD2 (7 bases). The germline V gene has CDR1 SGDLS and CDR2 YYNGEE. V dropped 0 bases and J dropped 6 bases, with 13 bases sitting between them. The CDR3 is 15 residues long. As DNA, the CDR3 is TGTGCCAGCAGCGTAGGGGGGGGCCCTTTCAATGAGCAGTTCTTC. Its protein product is CASSVGGGPFNEQFF.

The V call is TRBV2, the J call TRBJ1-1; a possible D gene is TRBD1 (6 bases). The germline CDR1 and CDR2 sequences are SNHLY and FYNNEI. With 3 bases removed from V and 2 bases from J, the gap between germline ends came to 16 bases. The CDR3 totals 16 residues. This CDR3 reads CASSESGTTPNTEAFF. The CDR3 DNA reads TGTGCCAGCAGTGAGTCCGGGACAACTCCTAACACTGAAGCTTTCTTT. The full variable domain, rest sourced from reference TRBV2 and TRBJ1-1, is EPEVTQTPSHQVTQMGQEVILRCVPISNHLYFYWYRQILGQKVEFLVSFYNNEISEKSEIFDDQFSVERPDGSNFTLKIRSTKLEDSAMYFCASSESGTTPNTEAFFGQGTRLTVV.

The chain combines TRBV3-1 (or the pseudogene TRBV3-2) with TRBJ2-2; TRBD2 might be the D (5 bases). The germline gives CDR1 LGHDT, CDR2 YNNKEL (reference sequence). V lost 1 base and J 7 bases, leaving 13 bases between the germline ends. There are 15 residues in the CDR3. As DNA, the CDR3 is TGTGCCAGCAGCCAAGTAAGGTCCGCGGGCGGGGAGCTGTTTTTT. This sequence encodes CASSQVRSAGGELFF.

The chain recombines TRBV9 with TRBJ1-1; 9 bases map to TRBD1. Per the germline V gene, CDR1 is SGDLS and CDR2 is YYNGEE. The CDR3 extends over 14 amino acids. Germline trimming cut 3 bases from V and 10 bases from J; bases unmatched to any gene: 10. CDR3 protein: CASSEDRGLSRAFF. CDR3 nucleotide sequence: TGTGCCAGCAGCGAGGACAGGGGTTTAAGTCGAGCTTTCTTT.

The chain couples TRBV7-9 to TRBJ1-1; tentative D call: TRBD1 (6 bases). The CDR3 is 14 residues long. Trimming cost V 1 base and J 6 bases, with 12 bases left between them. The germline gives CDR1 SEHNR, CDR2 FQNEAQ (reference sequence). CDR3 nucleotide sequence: TGTGCCAGCAGCTTAGTGGGGGACATACCTGAAGCTTTCTTT. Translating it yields CASSLVGDIPEAFF.

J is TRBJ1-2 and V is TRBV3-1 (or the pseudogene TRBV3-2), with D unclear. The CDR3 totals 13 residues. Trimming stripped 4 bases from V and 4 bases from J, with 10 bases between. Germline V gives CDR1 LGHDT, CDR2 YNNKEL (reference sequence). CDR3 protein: CASSPKPAYGYTF. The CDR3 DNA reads TGTGCCAGCAGCCCTAAGCCCGCCTATGGCTACACCTTC.

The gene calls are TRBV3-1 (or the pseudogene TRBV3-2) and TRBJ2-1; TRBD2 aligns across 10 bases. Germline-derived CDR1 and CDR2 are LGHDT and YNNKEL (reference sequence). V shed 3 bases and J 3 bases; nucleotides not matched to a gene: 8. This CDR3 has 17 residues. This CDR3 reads CASSHEIAGGFYNEQFF. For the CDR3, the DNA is TGTGCCAGCAGCCACGAAATAGCGGGGGGCTTCTACAATGAGCAGTTCTTC.

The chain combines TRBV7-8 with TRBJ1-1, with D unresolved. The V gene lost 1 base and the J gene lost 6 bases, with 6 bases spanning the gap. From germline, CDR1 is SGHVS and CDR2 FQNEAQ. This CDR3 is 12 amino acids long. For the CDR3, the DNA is TGTGCCAGCAGCTTAGGAGCCCCTGAAGCTTTCTTT. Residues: CASSLGAPEAFF.

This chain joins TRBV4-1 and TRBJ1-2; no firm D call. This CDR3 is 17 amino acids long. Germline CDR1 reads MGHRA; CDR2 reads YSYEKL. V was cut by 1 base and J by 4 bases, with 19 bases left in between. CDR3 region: CASSQVVSTEASYGYTF. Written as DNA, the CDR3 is TGCGCCAGCAGCCAAGTAGTCAGTACCGAAGCGAGCTATGGCTACACCTTC.

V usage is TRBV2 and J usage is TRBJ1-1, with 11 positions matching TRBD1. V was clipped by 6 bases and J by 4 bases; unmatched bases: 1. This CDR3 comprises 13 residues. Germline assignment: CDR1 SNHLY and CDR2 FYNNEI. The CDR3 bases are TGTGCCAGCAGCGGGACAGGGGGCACTGAAGCTTTCTTT. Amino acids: CASSGTGGTEAFF.

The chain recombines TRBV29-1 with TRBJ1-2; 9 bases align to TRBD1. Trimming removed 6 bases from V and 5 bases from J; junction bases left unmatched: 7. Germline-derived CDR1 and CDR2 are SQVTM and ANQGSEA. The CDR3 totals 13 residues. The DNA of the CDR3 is TGCAGCGTCGTATCACAGGGGGCGTATGGCTACACCTTC. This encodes CSVVSQGAYGYTF.